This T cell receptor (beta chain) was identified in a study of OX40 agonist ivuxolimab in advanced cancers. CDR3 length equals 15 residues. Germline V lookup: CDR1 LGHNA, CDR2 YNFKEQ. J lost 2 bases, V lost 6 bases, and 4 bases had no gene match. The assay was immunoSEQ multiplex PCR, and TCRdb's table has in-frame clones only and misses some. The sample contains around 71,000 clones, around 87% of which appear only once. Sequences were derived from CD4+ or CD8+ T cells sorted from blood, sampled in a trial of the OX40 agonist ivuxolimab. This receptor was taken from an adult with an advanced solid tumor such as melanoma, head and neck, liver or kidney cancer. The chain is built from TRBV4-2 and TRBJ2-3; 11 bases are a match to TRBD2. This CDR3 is CASSETSGATDTQYF. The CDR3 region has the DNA TGTGCCAGCAGTGAGACTAGCGGGGCCACAGATACGCAGTATTTT.